Shown below are 11 T cell receptor beta chains from a single sample sequenced in a study of T cell responses to AZD1222 COVID-19 vaccine. TCRdb's copy holds only in-frame clones and misses some; the assay was immunoSEQ multiplex PCR. The table lists 110,000 or so clones, around nine tenths of them singletons. Here the sequenced sample was peripheral blood, taken 28 days after the second AZD1222 dose. The source is an adult who received the AZD1222 COVID-19 vaccine.

The rearrangement joins TRBV27 to TRBJ2-7, with D unresolved. Germline CDR1 reads MNHEY; CDR2 reads SMNVEV (reference sequence). The CDR3 loop spans 13 amino acids. Trimming stripped 4 bases from V and 2 bases from J, with 9 bases between. The CDR3 nucleotides are TGTGCCAGCAGTTGGCGTGTAGCCTACGAGCAGTACTTC. Encoded protein: CASSWRVAYEQYF.

V and J are TRBV10-3 and TRBJ2-7, with 7 positions matching TRBD1. The germline CDR1 and CDR2 sequences are ENHRY and SYGVKD. This CDR3 spans 14 amino acids. Trimming cost V 6 bases and J 2 bases; bases outside gene matches: 7. The DNA of the CDR3 is TGTGCCATCAGCCGAGGGGACAGAGCCTACGAGCAGTACTTC. It is translated as CAISRGDRAYEQYF.

This chain joins TRBV7-2 and TRBJ1-3; D not resolved. Germline V lookup: CDR1 SGHTA, CDR2 FQGNSA. The CDR3 length is 17 residues. V lost 2 bases to trimming and J lost 1 base, with 15 bases between them. CDR3 sequence (DNA): TGTGCCAGCAGCTTAACACCCCCGTGGGAGTCTGGAAACACCATATATTTT. This sequence encodes CASSLTPPWESGNTIYF. Supplemented by reference TRBV7-2 and TRBJ1-3, the full variable domain reads GAGVSQSPSNKVTEKGKDVELRCDPISGHTALYWYRQSLGQGLEFLIYFQGNSAPDKSGLPSDRFSAERTGGSVSTLTIQRTQQEDSAVYLCASSLTPPWESGNTIYFGEGSWLTVV.

The chain is built from TRBV6-6 and TRBJ1-3, with 7 bases lining up with TRBD1. Trimming at V came to 6 bases and at J to 0 bases, leaving 23 bases not matched to a gene. CDR1 and CDR2 (germline): MNHNY, SVGAGI (reference sequence). The CDR3 sequence is 21 residues long. CDR3 sequence (DNA): TGTGCCAGCAGCCCCCGAGGGGGCAGGGCTTCCCAGAGCCCCTCTGGAAACACCATATATTTT. This sequence encodes CASSPRGGRASQSPSGNTIYF.

The rearrangement joins TRBV30 to TRBJ1-1; weak D call: TRBD1 (5 bases). The V gene lost 4 bases and the J gene lost 8 bases, with 11 bases spanning the gap. Germline V gene data show CDR1 as GTSNPN and CDR2 as SVGIG (reference sequence). CDR3 length equals 11 residues. CDR3 nucleotide sequence: TGTGCCTGGATCTGGACATCCGAAGCTTTCTTT. Protein sequence: CAWIWTSEAFF.

This rearrangement joins TRBV6-2 or TRBV6-3 to TRBJ2-7; TRBD1 aligns across 9 bases. Germline V gives CDR1 MNHEY, CDR2 SVGEGT. The V and J ends lost 0 bases and 10 bases, in that order; junction bases with no gene match: 7. This CDR3 is 14 amino acids long. CDR3 residues: CASSYSLQGAFQYF. The CDR3 DNA follows: TGTGCCAGCAGTTACTCGCTACAGGGGGCGTTCCAGTACTTC.

The V gene is TRBV9, the J gene TRBJ2-3; 10 bases are a match to TRBD1. CDR1 is SGDLS, CDR2 YYNGEE, per germline. The J segment lost 4 bases and the V segment lost 4 bases, leaving 9 bases of the junction unmatched. The CDR3 runs 16 residues. CDR3 in DNA: TGTGCCAGCAGCCCGCGACAGGGGGCTAAGGCAGATACGCAGTATTTT. Translated, it gives CASSPRQGAKADTQYF.

This clone showed up just a few times. The chain couples TRBV4-3 to TRBJ2-6; unclear D gene. Trimming pared 0 bases from V and 0 bases from J, leaving 9 bases between. This CDR3 is 17 amino acids long. The germline CDR1 and CDR2 sequences are LGHNA and YSLEER. CDR3: CASSQDNRYSGANVLTF. The CDR3, as DNA: TGCGCCAGCAGCCAAGATAATAGGTACTCTGGGGCCAACGTCCTGACTTTC.

The genes are TRBV4-3 and TRBJ2-1; TRBD2 aligns across 10 bases. Germline V gives CDR1 LGHNA, CDR2 YSLEER. The CDR3 sequence is 15 residues long. With V trimmed by 4 bases and J by 4 bases, 4 bases remained unmatched. In nucleotides, the CDR3 is TGCGCCAGCAGCCCCGGGACTAGCGAGTACAATGAGCAGTTCTTC. Translation gives CASSPGTSEYNEQFF.

The CDR3, as DNA: TGTGCCGGGACAGGACCGGTTAGGAACGAGCAGTACTTC. This encodes CAGTGPVRNEQYF. The chain joins TRBV7-9 to TRBJ2-7; TRBD1 matches 8 bases. Unmatched junction bases numbered 11, after V lost 11 bases and J lost 5 bases. The CDR3 spans 13 residues. Per germline, CDR1 SEHNR and CDR2 FQNEAQ (reference sequence).

The gene calls are TRBV28 and TRBJ1-6; 9 bases agree with TRBD1. This CDR3 spans 17 amino acids. The V segment lost 3 bases and the J segment 7 bases; nucleotides outside the gene matches: 10. CDR1 is MDHEN, CDR2 SYDVKM, per germline. The chain's CDR3 is CASSFFGRQGVNSPLHF. The CDR3 region has the DNA TGTGCCAGCAGTTTTTTTGGCCGACAGGGGGTCAATTCACCCCTCCACTTT.